This T cell receptor beta chain comes out of a study of cytomegalovirus exposure and HLA in healthy donors (dated by TCRdb to about 2017). Study-wide context: An earlier analysis of under 600 of the donors reported roughly 270 Gb of sequence data and roughly 110 million unique TCR beta sequences from around 200 million T cells. Genome-wide SNP genotypes for about three fifths of the roughly 700 donors were used in a later genetic analysis, which treated that subset as a discovery cohort. The study was designed to test whether signatures of past pathogen exposure could be identified by cataloging public T cell receptors. Rather than drawing on any new phenotypic data, the later analysis identified candidate immune exposures from TCR beta sequences and the way those sequences occurred across donors. Among the 398 genotyped donors, around 79% belonged to the genetic ancestry cluster associated with self-reported Caucasian donors. To study patterns of TCR occurrence, a later analysis re-analyzed previously published TCR beta repertoires from around 660 donors and added high-resolution HLA genotyping. Along with the roughly 670-subject first cohort, a separate validation cohort of over 90 different subjects was used. Because of strong linkage in the cohort, roughly five DR-DQ haplotypes were treated as single units for association and clustering. HLA typing covered class I and class II loci at four-digit resolution. Roughly 310 gigabases of sequencing data and 70 million to 85 million unique TCR sequences were included in an early release covering about 600 HLA-typed donors. The study used immunosequencing to profile the T cell repertoires of more than 650 subjects and linked those repertoires to cytomegalovirus serostatus. Donor age, sex, ethnicity and CMV serostatus were compiled alongside the repertoire data. An earlier analysis of 587 of the donors used high-throughput TCR beta sequencing to judge whether each TCR beta V gene segment behaved as functional or pseudogenic. Typing coverage differed by locus: A, B, C, DRB1 and DQB1 were typed in roughly 620-640 donors, DQA1 in 500 to 550, DPA1 in roughly 590, and DPB1 in approximately 450. Across some 400 genotyped donors of the cohort, an average of roughly 250,000 unique TCR beta nucleotide sequences per donor were sequenced, and roughly 18% of those sequences were non-productive. Every discovery cohort repertoire had been produced on one sequencing platform. To predict cytomegalovirus infection status, the study combined high-throughput TCR immunosequencing, statistical association of individual TCRs with disease status, and machine learning. Study-wide findings and limitations: According to a later analysis, parvovirus B19, influenza, CMV and Epstein-Barr virus appeared linked to several top co-occurrence clusters. When HLA alleles, especially DR and DQ, strongly co-occurred, TCR associations were difficult to assign to individual alleles. A later analysis found that HLA-associated TCR beta chains were more clonally expanded and had lower generation probabilities than equally common non-associated chains. The presence/absence analyses assumed that sequencing depth was roughly uniform across donors, and that assumption may not be true. Broadly in line with IMGT annotations, most TCR beta V segments showed up in productive rearrangements about 90% or about 30% of the time in an earlier analysis of 450 to 750 of the donors. According to the authors, the approach could potentially be generalized to other disease states and immunological phenotypes. A later analysis found that TCR association rates varied across HLA loci, with DRB1 alleles showing the most associated TCRs and HLA-C alleles the fewest. In a later analysis, some 18,000 TCR beta sequences were associated with specific HLA alleles at a false discovery rate of 0.05. The classifier was reported to diagnose cytomegalovirus status with high specificity and sensitivity in both the original and validation cohorts. A further reported finding was that TCR beta sequences accurately predicted the HLA-A and HLA-B alleles for most subjects in the first cohort. Compared with the approximately 700-donor mean, donors in an Asian-associated ancestry cluster had fewer N-insertions in productive TCRs, according to a later genetic analysis. A cluster of highly shared sequence variants was judged likely to represent a technical artifact of the sequencing pipeline. Because counts were too low, about 18 rarely observed V segments, including chromosome 9 orphons, were left out of the earlier analysis of several hundred of the donors. Immune exposure information for the cohort was limited to CMV serostatus. In a later analysis, most CMV-associated TCR beta chains were found to appear HLA-restricted, with HLA associations seemingly driven largely by CMV exposure. A few of the identified cytomegalovirus-associated TCR beta chains were confirmed in vitro to be specific for cytomegalovirus antigens. Because HLA typing was unavailable for some donors at each locus, only the typed subset was used in association tests. A total of roughly 160 TCR beta chains were listed by the study as associated with cytomegalovirus. In this cohort, only TCR beta chains were sequenced, and detectable features were limited by the absence of alpha or paired-chain data. Most TCR sequences were seen in very few donors, while some public TCRs were found in many individuals. Correlated functional status among segregating V segments might be attributable to linkage disequilibrium, but an unknown experimental factor could not be ruled out. An association between a missense DCLRE1C variant and V-gene and J-gene trimming of TCR beta chains was found in a later genetic analysis and replicated in an independent cohort.

The library was built by means of the immunoSEQ multiplex PCR assay. For the multiplex PCR, a mixture combining 60 forward primers for TCR Vbeta segments and 13 reverse primers for TCR Jbeta segments was used. The CDR3 region of rearranged TCR beta genes was amplified from genomic DNA with a multiplex PCR assay. The Illumina HiSeq System was used to sequence the amplified TCR beta libraries as 87-base-pair reads. Under the source paper's analysis protocol: A later analysis counted some 80 million unique TCR beta chains across the 690 or so repertoires, and 9 million to 14 million of these chains were shared by at least two donors. Raw reads were error-corrected and collapsed into unique sequences by a nearest-neighbor algorithm in which closely related sequences were merged to remove PCR and sequencing errors. Alignment of CDR3 sequences to IMGT reference sequences was used to assign V, D and J gene segments. For a sequence to be retained, a match of at least six nucleotides to both a V gene segment and a J gene segment was required. A rearrangement counted as productive if the CDR3 had no stop codons and remained in frame with V and J, and every other rearrangement counted as non-productive. CDR3 was defined according to IMGT convention as the region running from the second conserved V-encoded cysteine to the conserved J-encoded phenylalanine. The earlier analysis of fewer than 750 of the donors excluded sequences that lacked an unambiguous match to a single V gene segment. An earlier analysis of roughly 590 of the donors called V segments functional above 56.7% productive rearrangements and segregating when the between-donor standard deviation exceeded 5%. A statistical classification framework was built to diagnose cytomegalovirus status from the catalog of TCR beta chain sequences. V and J gene assignment, in a later analysis, came from comparing TCR nucleotide sequences with IMGT/GENE-DB human TR gene sequences. In a later analysis, CDR3 sequences and most-parsimonious VDJ recombination scenarios were assigned using the TCRdist pipeline. In a later analysis, every TCR beta chain was defined by the combination of its CDR3 amino acid sequence and its V-gene family, and reads without a unique V-gene family were dropped. A later analysis removed several hundred highly shared, low-generation-probability nucleotide sequences to deal with suspected cross-contamination and a sequencing artifact. For each public chain, a later analysis derived a clonal expansion index from normalized ranks of inferred template counts within each repertoire. A later analysis computed generation probabilities with a VDJ recombination model fitted to out-of-frame rearrangements, and checked the results against IGoR. In a later analysis, TCR-TCR, TCR-HLA and TCR-CMV co-occurrence was scored with hypergeometric tests, and a repertoire-size bias correction was applied to TCR pairs. To estimate false discovery rates, a later analysis permuted the HLA or CMV assignments 20 times. In a later analysis, co-occurring TCRs were grouped using DBSCAN, and TCRdist sequence similarity was added for clustering within HLA-allele-positive subsets. Repertoires with fewer than 30,000 or more than 120,000 public chains were left out of co-occurrence clustering, as were roughly five repertoires with anomalous nucleotide sharing. TCRdb carries this immuneACCESS record with in-frame sequences only. Its versions omit some clonotypes, under half of them owing to an unresolved V gene in the studies checked, with the rest unexplained. D and trimming were read from the DNA, whereas the V and J calls and clone size are those reported in that table. The sample table contains some 140,000 clones; only one count was recorded for 79% of them. The ten largest clones take up about 7% of the sample.

The cohort comprised under 700 healthy bone marrow donors. At the time of sampling, all cohort members were nominally healthy, though unrecorded immune exposures were likely present. The donor was CMV seropositive and was included in the group of 290 or so seropositive cohort members. Each donor provided a peripheral blood sample, and peripheral blood mononuclear cells were used for TCR beta sequencing. The Qiagen DNeasy Blood Extraction Kit was used to extract genomic DNA from the blood cell samples. Concerning this clone itself: What this receptor recognizes is not known. The input lacks base qualities; no much larger clone sits a single base away. Other DNA variants within this sample encode the same CDR3.

This sequence originates from a man aged 35 to 55 in good health and CMV-seropositive. The sample consisted of PBMCs.

Here the CDR3 is given as CASSRDRDYGYTF. At the DNA level, the sequence is TGTGCCAGCAGCCGGGACAGAGACTATGGCTACACCTTC. The chain employs TRBV5-6 and TRBJ1-2; a stretch of 7 junction bases matches TRBD1. Reading the germline V gene gives CDR1 SGHDT and CDR2 YYEEEE. The CDR3 contains 13 residues, cysteine and phenylalanine counted. Left in the record is the CDR3 DNA by itself, 39 bases read in frame from the first base. After removal of 4 bases from V and 3 bases from J, the junction retains 3 bases not matched to a gene.